Listed here are 18 T cell receptor beta chains from one sample, sequenced in a study of cytomegalovirus exposure and HLA in healthy donors. PCR was performed using 60 Vbeta and 13 Jbeta primers. The data were produced by immunoSEQ multiplex PCR, yet TCRdb's version contains in-frame clones alone and is incomplete. The sample includes around 150,000 clones, over 70% of them seen just once. The sequencing sample was made of PBMCs. The receptor source for this set is a male donor in good health and CMV-seronegative.

This clone appeared a single time. The chain couples TRBV19 to TRBJ2-2, with 9 bases lining up with TRBD1. V gave up 6 bases and J gave up 9 bases; unmatched junction bases: 8. Germline V gene lookup returns CDR1 LNHDA and CDR2 SQIVND (reference sequence). The length of the CDR3 is 14 residues. The CDR3 DNA reads TGTGCCAGTAGCCAAAACAGGGGGCTAAGGGAGCTGTTTTTT. It translates to CASSQNRGLRELFF.

The gene calls are TRBV19 and TRBJ1-6, with D possibly being TRBD1 (6 bases). The CDR3 consists of 16 residues. The germline gives CDR1 LNHDA, CDR2 SQIVND (reference sequence). Trimming shortened V by 6 bases and J by 5 bases, and 17 bases separated the two germline ends. This CDR3 reads CASSAQGPGNNSPLHF. In DNA, the CDR3 is TGTGCCAGTAGCGCTCAGGGGCCCGGTAATAATTCACCCCTCCACTTT.

With respect to this clone: Mismatch with germline at one junction end may stem from a read error. This chain links TRBV6-5 with TRBJ2-7; 9 bases map to TRBD2. Germline CDR1 is MNHEY and CDR2 is SVGAGI. This CDR3 region has 14 residues. The DNA for the CDR3 is TGTGCCAGCAGCAGAGGGGGACTAGCCCCCGCCAGGCACTTC. It is translated as CASSRGGLAPARHF.

CDR3 amino acids: CAWRDTLNTEAFF. The CDR3 DNA reads TGTGCCTGGAGGGACACTTTGAACACTGAAGCTTTCTTT. The chain uses TRBV30 and TRBJ1-1; tentative D call: TRBD1 (5 bases). CDR1 is GTSNPN, CDR2 SVGIG, per germline (reference sequence). The V and J ends lost 3 bases and 0 bases respectively, with 8 bases between them. The CDR3 sequence is 13 residues long.

The gene calls are TRBV7-3 and TRBJ1-2; 7 bases fit TRBD1. The CDR3 totals 17 residues. Germline trimming cut 0 bases from V and 4 bases from J; bases unmatched to any gene: 11. Germline values: CDR1 SGHTA, CDR2 FQGTGA. CDR3 in amino acids: CASSLTPRGQVPYGYTF. CDR3 nucleotides: TGTGCCAGCAGCTTAACACCTAGAGGACAGGTACCCTATGGCTACACCTTC.

This sequence joins TRBV30 and TRBJ1-6; 7 nucleotides agree with TRBD1. Per germline, CDR1 GTSNPN and CDR2 SVGIG (reference sequence). The trim removed 3 bases at V and 9 bases at J, leaving 11 bases unmatched. This CDR3 is 15 amino acids long. The CDR3 spells CAWRIPGQLPSPLHF. For the CDR3, the DNA is TGTGCCTGGAGGATCCCGGGACAGTTGCCTTCACCCCTCCACTTT.

On this clone: The junction differs from germline at one of its ends, possibly a read error. The gene calls are TRBV9 and TRBJ1-2; no definite D call. CDR1 is SGDLS and CDR2 is YYNGEE in the germline V gene. This CDR3 is 14 amino acids long. Here the CDR3 reads CASSVVSGPYGYPF. In DNA, the CDR3 is TGTGCCAGCAGCGTAGTGTCAGGTCCTTATGGCTACCCCTTC.

In this sample, this clone turned up once. This sequence joins TRBV7-2 and TRBJ2-7, with a tentative D call TRBD1 (6 bases). CDR1 and CDR2 from the germline V gene are SGHTA and FQGNSA. V lost 1 base to trimming and J lost 0 bases, with 7 bases between them. The CDR3 extends over 14 amino acids. The CDR3 bases are TGTGCCAGCAGCTTAGGGACAGACTCCTACGAGCAGTACTTC. The encoded protein is CASSLGTDSYEQYF.

This sequence joins TRBV29-1 and TRBJ1-1, with TRBD1 matching 8 bases. Germline V gene sequence: CDR1 SQVTM, CDR2 ANQGSEA. This CDR3 region has 16 residues. The chain's CDR3 is CTSTEDRDLMNTEAFF. The CDR3 region has the DNA TGCACCTCTACAGAGGACAGGGACCTCATGAACACTGAAGCTTTCTTT.

V is TRBV19 and J is TRBJ1-3; D gene unclear. CDR3 length equals 14 residues. CDR1 and CDR2 (germline): LNHDA, SQIVND (reference sequence). Trimming cost V 5 bases and J 5 bases, with 13 bases left between them. The DNA for the CDR3 is TGTGCCAGTAGTGGTTCGGGGAGGAGAAACACCATATATTTT. It yields the protein CASSGSGRRNTIYF.

This sequence joins TRBV6-1 and TRBJ1-5; TRBD1 agrees at 10 bases. The CDR3 consists of 15 residues. The trim removed 7 bases at V and 3 bases at J, leaving 6 bases unmatched. The germline CDR1 and CDR2 sequences are MNHNS and SASEGT. CDR3 in amino acids: CASKRTGGNNQPQHF. In nucleotides, the CDR3 is TGTGCCAGCAAGAGGACAGGGGGTAACAATCAGCCCCAGCATTTT.

This clone has only one observation. This rearrangement joins TRBV19 to TRBJ2-1; the match to TRBD2 covers 16 bases. Per germline, CDR1 LNHDA and CDR2 SQIVND (reference sequence). CDR3 size: 14 residues. V was pared by 6 bases and J by 10 bases, with 3 bases of the junction left unmatched. CDR3 DNA: TGTGCCAGTAGGGGACTAGCGGGAGGGCGCGAGCAGTTCTTC. Translated, it gives CASRGLAGGREQFF.

The CDR3 loop reads CASSQYYRIITGELFF. The CDR3 coding sequence is TGCGCCAGCAGCCAATACTACCGGATAATTACCGGGGAGCTGTTTTTT. V and J are TRBV4-3 and TRBJ2-2; D is unresolved. Germline V gives CDR1 LGHNA, CDR2 YSLEER. The germline V and J ends were trimmed by 2 bases and 5 bases, with 15 bases remaining between them. This CDR3 contains 16 residues.

This clone turned up a few times. The chain couples TRBV30 to TRBJ1-6, with 9 nucleotides matching TRBD1. The CDR3 extends over 14 amino acids. Germline-derived CDR1 and CDR2 are GTSNPN and SVGIG (reference sequence). V shed 0 bases, J shed 8 bases, and the junction held 2 bases outside the gene matches. The CDR3, as DNA: TGTGCCTGGAGTGTTGGACAGGGGCATTCACCCCTCCACTTT. Translating gives CAWSVGQGHSPLHF.

The rearrangement links TRBV27 to TRBJ1-2, with 7 bases lining up with TRBD1. Germline trimming cut 4 bases from V and 4 bases from J; bases unmatched to any gene: 6. The germline CDR1 and CDR2 sequences are MNHEY and SMNVEV (reference sequence). The CDR3 extends over 14 amino acids. The CDR3 is CASSSGGRVYGYTF. In DNA, the CDR3 is TGTGCCAGCAGTTCAGGGGGTCGTGTCTATGGCTACACCTTC.

This clone has only one observation. This chain links TRBV30 with TRBJ2-1, with TRBD2 identical over 10 bases. The CDR3 has 15 residues. Germline CDR1 and CDR2: GTSNPN and SVGIG (reference sequence). The ends lost 3 bases at V and 3 bases at J; junction bases unmatched: 5. Here the CDR3 reads CAWSPGLAFYNEQFF. DNA for the CDR3: TGTGCCTGGAGCCCGGGACTAGCGTTCTACAATGAGCAGTTCTTC.

This clone was detected a few times. This chain uses TRBV6-6 with TRBJ1-5; possible D gene TRBD1, 5 bases. CDR3 length: 15 amino acids. Germline values: CDR1 MNHNY, CDR2 SVGAGI (reference sequence). Trimming shortened V by 5 bases and J by 0 bases, and 11 bases separated the two germline ends. CDR3 DNA: TGTGCCAGCAGTGATCAGGGCATTAGCAATCAGCCCCAGCATTTT. It translates to CASSDQGISNQPQHF.

This clone was seen only a few times. The J gene is TRBJ2-1, the V gene TRBV5-4, with 9 bases lining up with TRBD2. Unmatched junction bases numbered 11, after V lost 4 bases and J lost 6 bases. This CDR3 has 16 residues. Germline lookup yields CDR1 SGHNT and CDR2 YYREEE (reference sequence). The CDR3 DNA reads TGTGCCAGCAGCCCCGCTACCAGCGGGAGGCCCAATGAGCAGTTCTTC. It codes for CASSPATSGRPNEQFF.